This T cell receptor beta chain was found in a study of T cells in Graves' hyperthyroidism and ophthalmopathy. Overall study findings and caveats: In the analysis, a 13 V-J model separated ophthalmopathy from stable hyperthyroidism. Appearing also in blood were most of the thyroid clonotypes expanded above 0.001.

Amplification yielded TCR beta CDR3 regions, with RNA transcripts as the source. HTBI primers drove first-round RT-PCR of the TCR CDR3. TCRdb passed the multiplex PCR reads through MiXCR, listing each CDR3 protein once. The data show under 40,000 distinct CDR3 sequences, about 47% seen once. There are 15 residues in the CDR3. Germline CDR1 SGHTS, CDR2 YDEGEE. Clinical symptoms, serum thyroxine and TRAb, thyroid ultrasound and orbital computed tomography were used for the diagnoses. This clonotype was seen at least ten times. The antigen remains undetermined. A much larger clone lies a single base off, so this may be a read error.

The rearrangement uses TRBV5-8 and TRBJ2-1; D not certain. This TCR was recovered from a middle-aged man with Graves' ophthalmopathy. Material for sequencing was blood. CDR3 coding DNA: TGTGCCAGCAGCTTGGGGGCCGGTTTATACAATGAGCAGTCCTTC. The encoded protein is CASSLGAGLYNEQSF.